These 23 T cell receptor beta chains originate from one sample sequenced in a study of blood T cell repertoires in COVID-19. Profiled with immunoSEQ multiplex PCR; TCRdb holds only in-frame clones, not every one. The sample lists approximately 130,000 clones; about four fifths were seen once. Specimen: peripheral blood. These TCRs come from an elderly man with acute or convalescent COVID-19.

This chain links TRBV2 with TRBJ1-3; unclear D gene. V was clipped by 3 bases and J by 2 bases, with 5 bases between them. Per the germline V gene, CDR1 is SNHLY and CDR2 is FYNNEI. The CDR3 runs 13 residues. The CDR3 DNA sequence: TGTGCCAGCAGTGACGTCCCTGGAAACACCATATATTTT. It specifies CASSDVPGNTIYF.

V gene TRBV10-2 combines with J gene TRBJ1-4; D not certain. Deletions cut 4 bases from V and 4 bases from J, with 7 bases between. The length of the CDR3 is 13 residues. Germline CDR1 and CDR2: WSHSY and SAAADI. CDR3 sequence: CASSGLFNEKLFF. The CDR3, as DNA: TGCGCCAGCAGTGGACTTTTTAATGAAAAACTGTTTTTT.

The chain joins TRBV19 to TRBJ1-2; D is uncertain. Germline V gene data show CDR1 as LNHDA and CDR2 as SQIVND (reference sequence). The CDR3 runs to 10 residues. Trimming removed 9 bases at V and 10 bases at J, with 12 bases between. In DNA form, the CDR3 reads TGTGCCAGCCAACGTGGAGACTACACCTTC. Encoded protein: CASQRGDYTF.

This chain links TRBV19 with TRBJ2-1, with TRBD2 identical over 13 bases. Germline lookup yields CDR1 LNHDA and CDR2 SQIVND (reference sequence). V lost 3 bases to trimming and J lost 8 bases; unmatched junction nucleotides: 7. CDR3 length: 16 residues. CDR3 coding DNA: TGTGCCAGTAGTATTGTACTAGCGGGGGGGCAGTATGAGCAGTTCTTC. Its protein is CASSIVLAGGQYEQFF. Supplemented by reference TRBV19 and TRBJ2-1, the full variable domain reads DGGITQSPKYLFRKEGQNVTLSCEQNLNHDAMYWYRQDPGQGLRLIYYSQIVNDFQKGDIAEGYSVSREKKESFPLTVTSAQKNPTAFYLCASSIVLAGGQYEQFFGPGTRLTVL.

The CDR3 protein is CASSSASGQASAQYF. The CDR3 coding sequence is TGTGCCAGCAGCTCAGCTTCGGGACAGGCCTCGGCGCAGTATTTT. The chain has TRBV7-9 and TRBJ2-3, with 8 positions matching TRBD1. CDR3 size: 15 residues. With 4 bases clipped from V and 10 bases from J, the junction kept 13 bases outside the gene matches. CDR1 and CDR2 (germline): SEHNR, FQNEAQ (reference sequence).

The J gene is TRBJ2-1, the V gene TRBV7-8, with D possibly TRBD1 on 6 matching bases. Germline values: CDR1 SGHVS, CDR2 FQNEAQ. The V end lost 5 bases, the J end lost 4 bases, and 9 bases lay between the germline ends. The CDR3 consists of 13 residues. The DNA for the CDR3 is TGTGCCAGCAGCGTAGACAGGTACAATGAGCAGTTCTTC. Its translation is CASSVDRYNEQFF.

V gene TRBV5-1 combines with J gene TRBJ2-5; 7 bases are a match to TRBD1. The J segment lost 3 bases and the V segment lost 4 bases, leaving 3 bases of the junction unmatched. This CDR3 comprises 13 residues. Germline CDR1 SGHRS, CDR2 YFSETQ. The chain's CDR3 is CASSRQGEETQYF. CDR3 sequence (DNA): TGCGCCAGCAGCCGACAGGGAGAAGAGACCCAGTACTTC.

The chain links TRBV18 to TRBJ2-3; D uncertain. The CDR3 is made up of 17 amino acids. V dropped 3 bases and J dropped 5 bases, with 21 bases sitting between them. Per germline, CDR1 KGHSH and CDR2 LQKENI. DNA for the CDR3: TGTGCCAGCTCACCGGCTAAGGTCAGTGGGCTAAGAGATACGCAGTATTTT. This translates into CASSPAKVSGLRDTQYF.

The V call is TRBV10-3, the J call TRBJ2-5, with unresolved D. The CDR3 runs to 13 residues. V was pared by 0 bases and J by 3 bases, with 5 bases between. Germline lookup yields CDR1 ENHRY and CDR2 SYGVKD. The CDR3 region has the DNA TGTGCCATCAGTGAGTCTGCAGAAGAGACCCAGTACTTC. It encodes CAISESAEETQYF.

The chain employs TRBV2 and TRBJ1-3; D possibly corresponds to TRBD1 (5 bases). The CDR3 is 13 residues long. Between the trimmed V and J ends, which lost 7 bases and 2 bases, there was a span of 9 bases. Germline CDR1 is SNHLY and CDR2 is FYNNEI. Here the CDR3 reads CASTGTAGNTIYF. The CDR3 DNA sequence: TGTGCCAGCACCGGGACTGCTGGAAACACCATATATTTT.

This clone was picked up many times. The chain carries TRBV4-2 and TRBJ2-3; TRBD2 matches at 7 bases. The V gene end was trimmed by 3 bases and the J gene end by 5 bases; junction bases not matched to a gene: 2. Germline assignment: CDR1 LGHNA and CDR2 YNFKEQ. The CDR3 runs to 13 residues. The CDR3 reads CASSQGGRDTQYF. The DNA of the CDR3 is TGTGCCAGCAGCCAGGGGGGGAGAGATACGCAGTATTTT.

The chain recombines TRBV6-5 with TRBJ1-1; 7 bases line up with TRBD1. Germline assignment: CDR1 MNHEY and CDR2 SVGAGI. V lost 6 bases and J lost 7; bases outside the gene matches: 2. The CDR3 has 11 amino acids. CDR3 bases: TGTGCCAGCAGGCGACAGGGTGAAGCTTTCTTT. Protein: CASRRQGEAFF.

Concerning this clone: At the DNA level, this CDR3 is encoded by other sequences in the same sample as well. The chain joins TRBV4-2 to TRBJ2-5, with TRBD1 identical over 8 bases. Germline V gene data show CDR1 as LGHNA and CDR2 as YNFKEQ. The CDR3 runs to 14 residues. Losses at the gene ends were 2 bases for V and 4 bases for J; bases not matched to a gene: 3. Here the CDR3 DNA reads TGTGCCAGCAGCCAATTTGGACAGGGAGAGACCCAGTACTTC. Translating it yields CASSQFGQGETQYF.

The rearrangement links TRBV5-4 to TRBJ1-2; TRBD1 aligns across 7 bases. There are 15 residues in the CDR3. Germline lookup yields CDR1 SGHNT and CDR2 YYREEE (reference sequence). V lost 5 bases, J lost 8 bases, and 15 bases stayed unmatched. CDR3 loop: CASSSEKGARGGYTF. CDR3 coding DNA: TGTGCCAGCAGTTCGGAGAAGGGGGCGAGGGGCGGCTACACCTTC.

The chain links TRBV10-3 to TRBJ1-2; D gene unclear. The CDR3 has 12 amino acids. Germline-derived CDR1 and CDR2 are ENHRY and SYGVKD. Trimming pared 3 bases from V and 4 bases from J, leaving 6 bases between. CDR3 protein: CAISEQTYGYTF. CDR3 DNA: TGTGCCATCAGTGAACAGACCTATGGCTACACCTTC.

J is TRBJ1-2 and V is TRBV2; 7 bases agree with TRBD1. CDR1 and CDR2 from the germline V gene are SNHLY and FYNNEI. V lost 7 bases and J lost 0; bases outside the gene matches: 8. This CDR3 region has 15 residues. CDR3 nucleotides: TGTGCCAGCACCCCTCGGACAGGAACTAACTATGGCTACACCTTC. Amino acids: CASTPRTGTNYGYTF.

This clone was recorded a few times. This chain links TRBV24-1 with TRBJ2-5, with D possibly matching TRBD1 (6 bases). The V end was cut by 3 bases, the J end by 5 bases, with 21 bases between. Germline-derived CDR1 and CDR2 are KGHDR and SFDVKD. The CDR3 consists of 17 residues. The CDR3 sequence: CATSDLGGPGDRETQYF. The CDR3 coding sequence is TGTGCCACCAGTGATCTTGGGGGACCAGGGGATCGGGAGACCCAGTACTTC.

V and J are TRBV6-6 and TRBJ2-6; 8 nucleotides match TRBD1. The CDR3 is made up of 16 amino acids. The germline V gene has CDR1 MNHNY and CDR2 SVGAGI (reference sequence). V lost 0 bases to trimming and J lost 2 bases; unmatched junction nucleotides: 0. CDR3 in amino acids: CASSYSTGAGANVLTF. The CDR3 bases are TGTGCCAGCAGTTACTCGACAGGGGCTGGGGCCAACGTCCTGACTTTC.

The table lists this clone with a count of one. The chain recombines TRBV19 with TRBJ1-2, with TRBD1 matching over 8 bases. The CDR3 length is 13 residues. V trimming: 5 bases; J trimming: 7 bases; junction bases outside the gene matches: 6. CDR1 and CDR2 (germline): LNHDA, SQIVND (reference sequence). CDR3 sequence: CASSPNRGTGYTF. CDR3 in DNA: TGTGCCAGTAGTCCCAACAGGGGGACTGGCTACACCTTC.

This chain connects TRBV7-6 to TRBJ2-5; unclear D gene. Germline CDR1 is SGHVS and CDR2 is FNYEAQ. There are 15 residues in the CDR3. The V gene lost 0 bases and the J gene lost 0 bases, with 8 bases spanning the gap. CDR3 protein: CASSLAPRNQETQYF. CDR3 DNA sequence: TGTGCCAGCAGCTTAGCGCCCAGAAACCAAGAGACCCAGTACTTC.

This clone was seen a few times. The V call is TRBV20-1, the J call TRBJ2-7; TRBD2 agrees at 7 bases. J lost 6 bases, V lost 5 bases, and 4 bases had no gene match. This CDR3 spans 11 amino acids. Germline V CDR1 and CDR2: DFQATT, SNEGSKA (reference sequence). The DNA of the CDR3 is TGCAGTGCTGGGGGGGTCGCCGAGCAGTACTTC. This encodes CSAGGVAEQYF.

The chain carries TRBV6-2 or TRBV6-3 and TRBJ2-7; no reliable D call. With 0 bases removed from V and 2 bases from J, the gap between germline ends came to 5 bases. The CDR3 spans 13 residues. Per germline, CDR1 MNHEY and CDR2 SVGEGT. The CDR3 nucleotides read TGTGCCAGCAGTTACTCCATAGCCTACGAGCAGTACTTC. This gives the protein CASSYSIAYEQYF.

The gene calls are TRBV3-1 (or the pseudogene TRBV3-2) and TRBJ2-7, with 7 bases that match TRBD1. From germline, CDR1 is LGHDT and CDR2 YNNKEL (reference sequence). This CDR3 is built from 14 residues. V shed 3 bases, J shed 3 bases, and the junction held 5 bases outside the gene matches. CDR3 amino acids: CASSHRDRFYEQYF. The CDR3 coding sequence is TGTGCCAGCAGCCACCGGGACAGATTCTACGAGCAGTACTTC.